Below, one T cell receptor (beta chain) is given with its context. The CDR3 extends over 13 amino acids. The V gene lost 3 bases and the J gene lost 8 bases, with 13 bases spanning the gap. Germline V gives CDR1 MNHNS, CDR2 SASEGT. The data belong to a study of T cell responses to AZD1222 COVID-19 vaccine. Only in-frame clones appear in the TCRdb table, and some are missing; sequencing was by immunoSEQ multiplex PCR. The sample carries about 180,000 clones, approximately 92% recorded once. The sequences come from peripheral blood, collected 28 days after the second dose of the MenACWY control vaccine. The clonotype comes from an adult who received the MenACWY meningococcal vaccine as a control. The V and J genes are TRBV6-1 and TRBJ1-2; no definite D call. CDR3 in amino acids: CASSDRTRGGYTF. CDR3 nucleotide sequence: TGTGCCAGCAGTGATCGGACTCGCGGGGGCTACACCTTC.